This T cell receptor beta chain was sequenced during a study of Ad26.COV2.S vaccination and SARS-CoV-2 variants. The table came from immunoSEQ multiplex PCR; TCRdb's copy has only in-frame clones and leaves some out. This sample has 440,000 or so clones, with about nine tenths found just once. The CDR3 extends over 16 amino acids. Germline assignment: CDR1 LGHNA and CDR2 YSLEER. J lost 3 bases, V lost 5 bases, and 8 bases had no gene match. The treatment is: approximately 18 received Ad26.COV2.S at low or high dose, single or two shots; 5 received placebo; per-sample allocation not given. At day 63 after the first vaccine or placebo injection, samples were drawn. Spike of the Wuhan-strain SARS-CoV-2 was expressed by an Ad26 vector, which formed the vaccine.

The clonotype originates from a person aged 18-65 years who received the Ad26.COV2.S COVID-19 vaccine or a placebo. Sequencing used peripheral blood, obtained in a trial of Ad26.COV2.S vaccine versus placebo. The V and J genes are TRBV4-3 and TRBJ2-3; TRBD2 matches 10 bases. The CDR3 DNA sequence: TGCGCCAGCAGCTACCCTAGCGGGAGAAGGACAGATACGCAGTATTTT. Translated, it gives CASSYPSGRRTDTQYF.